Presented here are 20 T cell receptor beta chains from one specimen sequenced in a study of shared clonotypes between healthy human individuals. Only in-frame clones appear in the TCRdb table, and some are missing; sequencing was by immunoSEQ multiplex PCR. This table has roughly 1.5 million clones, 95% to 99% appearing once. Material: naive CD4+ T cells sorted from blood. The subset is: CD45RA+ positively selected. The origin of the receptors is a man between 25 and 39 years old in good health.

The V call is TRBV11-2, the J call TRBJ2-2; D remains ambiguous. CDR3 length equals 15 residues. The germline V gene has CDR1 SGHAT and CDR2 FQNNGV. V shed 4 bases and J shed 1 base, with 10 bases lying between them. CDR3 sequence (DNA): TGTGCCAGCAGCTCCATCCCCGGGAACACCGGGGAGCTGTTTTTT. Its translation: CASSSIPGNTGELFF.

J is TRBJ1-5 and V is TRBV18; D gene ambiguous. V was shortened by 5 bases and J by 3 bases, with 14 bases between the two germline ends. Germline lookup yields CDR1 KGHSH and CDR2 LQKENI. This CDR3 is built from 15 residues. The CDR3 loop is CASSEKRTSNQPQHF. Written as DNA, the CDR3 is TGTGCCAGCTCAGAGAAACGAACCTCCAATCAGCCCCAGCATTTT.

V gene TRBV7-8 combines with J gene TRBJ2-3; no clear D. Trimming removed 4 bases from V and 6 bases from J, with 11 bases in between. Germline values: CDR1 SGHVS, CDR2 FQNEAQ. The length of the CDR3 is 13 residues. The chain's CDR3 is CASSSQLGDTQYF. CDR3 coding DNA: TGTGCCAGCAGCTCGCAACTTGGTGATACGCAGTATTTT.

This chain links TRBV7-9 with TRBJ1-1; D call uncertain. V was trimmed by 9 bases and J by 3 bases, leaving 14 bases between them. This CDR3 comprises 13 residues. CDR1 is SEHNR, CDR2 FQNEAQ, per germline (reference sequence). The CDR3 reads CASTRTVDTEAFF. Written as DNA, the CDR3 is TGTGCCAGTACCCGGACGGTAGACACTGAAGCTTTCTTT. The entire variable domain, with the rest obtained from reference TRBV7-9 and TRBJ1-1, is as follows: DTGVSQNPRHKITKRGQNVTFRCDPISEHNRLYWYRQTLGQGPEFLTYFQNEAQLEKSRLLSDRFSAERPKGSFSTLEIQRTEQGDSAMYLCASTRTVDTEAFFGQGTRLTVV.

The J gene is TRBJ2-7, the V gene TRBV27; the D is unclear. Germline CDR1 is MNHEY and CDR2 is SMNVEV (reference sequence). CDR3 size: 15 residues. The V end was cut by 5 bases, the J end by 2 bases, with 16 bases between. CDR3: CASSPDPILPYEQYF. The CDR3 bases are TGTGCCAGCAGTCCCGATCCGATACTGCCCTACGAGCAGTACTTC.

V is TRBV28 and J is TRBJ1-3; D perhaps matches TRBD1 (6 bases). Trimming shortened V by 6 bases and J by 0 bases, and 18 bases separated the two germline ends. Germline lookup yields CDR1 MDHEN and CDR2 SYDVKM. The CDR3 contains 17 residues. CDR3 nucleotides: TGTGCCAGCAGCTCTTCACAGGGTCCCCTCTCTGGAAACACCATATATTTT. This sequence encodes CASSSSQGPLSGNTIYF.

About this clone: Sequence at one end of the junction differs from germline and may be a read error. The chain has TRBV2 and TRBJ2-4, with TRBD1 matching over 10 bases. CDR1 is SNHLY and CDR2 is FYNNEI in the germline V gene. The CDR3 sequence is 11 residues long. The CDR3 here is CASSEAGQGNF. The CDR3 DNA reads TGTGCCAGCAGTGAAGCGGGACAGGGGAACTTC.

The V call is TRBV2, the J call TRBJ2-2, with 11 bases lining up with TRBD2. The CDR3 is 15 residues long. The germline CDR1 and CDR2 sequences are SNHLY and FYNNEI. V lost 6 bases and J lost 6; bases outside the gene matches: 6. CDR3 region: CASRGLAGPAGELFF. As DNA, the CDR3 is TGTGCCAGCAGAGGACTAGCGGGTCCCGCCGGGGAGCTGTTTTTT.

This sequence joins TRBV6-1 and TRBJ1-1; D is undetermined. Germline V gene sequence: CDR1 MNHNS, CDR2 SASEGT. Trimming shortened V by 7 bases and J by 0 bases, and 12 bases separated the two germline ends. The CDR3 runs to 14 residues. The CDR3 spells CASNWGNMNTEAFF. CDR3 DNA: TGTGCCAGCAACTGGGGAAACATGAACACTGAAGCTTTCTTT.

The chain employs TRBV6-5 and TRBJ2-7, with 9 positions matching TRBD2. The germline CDR1 and CDR2 sequences are MNHEY and SVGAGI. V lost 1 base and J lost 7; bases outside the gene matches: 11. CDR3 length equals 16 residues. CDR3 in amino acids: CASSYFSGRSGGEQYF. Written as DNA, the CDR3 is TGTGCCAGCAGTTACTTTAGCGGGAGATCCGGGGGTGAGCAGTACTTC.

The rearrangement links TRBV9 to TRBJ1-3, with TRBD1 as a possible D gene (5 bases). The CDR3 has 16 amino acids. The germline V and J ends were trimmed by 0 bases and 3 bases, with 13 bases remaining between them. CDR1 is SGDLS and CDR2 is YYNGEE in the germline V gene. The CDR3 DNA follows: TGTGCCAGCAGCGTAGTGGGGGGACCAGGTGGAAACACCATATATTTT. It codes for CASSVVGGPGGNTIYF.

The gene calls are TRBV28 and TRBJ2-2; 9 bases are shared with TRBD2. Trimming took 2 bases from V and 7 from J; bases not matched to a gene: 8. The CDR3 has 16 amino acids. Per germline, CDR1 MDHEN and CDR2 SYDVKM. CDR3 coding DNA: TGTGCCAGCAGTTTACCTAGCGGGATATCTATCGGGGAGCTGTTTTTT. Encoded protein: CASSLPSGISIGELFF.

The chain combines TRBV6-5 with TRBJ2-3; D call uncertain. The CDR3 is 14 residues long. V was cut by 6 bases and J by 2 bases, with 12 bases left in between. CDR1 MNHEY and CDR2 SVGAGI come from the germline V gene. CDR3 sequence reads: CASRTNQYTDTQYF. Written as DNA, the CDR3 is TGTGCCAGCAGAACGAACCAATACACAGATACGCAGTATTTT.

This chain joins TRBV30 and TRBJ2-1; the match to TRBD2 covers 13 bases. CDR1 and CDR2 (germline): GTSNPN, SVGIG (reference sequence). The CDR3 is 17 amino acids. After removal of 0 bases from V and 8 bases from J, the junction contained 10 bases not matched to a gene. In nucleotides, the CDR3 is TGTGCCTGGAGTGTAGGATGGACTAGCGGGAGTGTGGATGAGCAGTTCTTC. It codes for CAWSVGWTSGSVDEQFF.

The genes are TRBV9 and TRBJ2-5, with TRBD1 matching 9 bases. The CDR3 totals 15 residues. Germline CDR1 is SGDLS and CDR2 is YYNGEE. J was trimmed by 5 bases and V by 0 bases; bases with no gene match: 5. CDR3 amino acids: CASSVDRGHLETQYF. The CDR3 coding sequence is TGTGCCAGCAGCGTAGACAGGGGGCATTTGGAGACCCAGTACTTC.

V usage is TRBV9 and J usage is TRBJ1-5; D possibly corresponds to TRBD1 (5 bases). This CDR3 comprises 14 residues. Germline V gene lookup returns CDR1 SGDLS and CDR2 YYNGEE. Trimming took 0 bases from V and 5 from J, leaving 9 bases between them. The chain's CDR3 is CASSVGVRDQPQHF. The CDR3 coding sequence is TGTGCCAGCAGCGTAGGAGTCAGGGATCAGCCCCAGCATTTT.

With regard to this clone: At the DNA level, this CDR3 is encoded by other sequences in the same sample as well. The chain joins TRBV27 to TRBJ1-1, with TRBD1 matching over 7 bases. J lost 11 bases, V lost 3 bases, and 6 bases had no gene match. This CDR3 is built from 12 residues. Germline V gives CDR1 MNHEY, CDR2 SMNVEV (reference sequence). The CDR3 reads CASSFRGGEAFF. CDR3 nucleotide sequence: TGTGCCAGCAGTTTCCGAGGGGGCGAGGCTTTCTTT.

The rearrangement joins TRBV6-1 to TRBJ1-1; the D is unclear. The CDR3 contains 12 residues. Trimming cost V 4 bases and J 9 bases, with 12 bases left between them. Germline assignment: CDR1 MNHNS and CDR2 SASEGT. CDR3 region: CASSGTPKKAFF. DNA for the CDR3: TGTGCCAGCAGTGGAACCCCAAAAAAAGCTTTCTTT.

The V call is TRBV28, the J call TRBJ2-7, with 9 bases fitting TRBD1. This CDR3 is built from 15 residues. Trimming cost V 2 bases and J 6 bases; bases outside gene matches: 8. CDR1 and CDR2 (germline): MDHEN, SYDVKM. CDR3 loop: CASSLTPGQGSEQYF. In DNA form, the CDR3 reads TGTGCCAGCAGTTTAACCCCGGGACAGGGCTCCGAGCAGTACTTC.

The V and J genes are TRBV5-4 and TRBJ1-5, with 9 nucleotides matching TRBD1. V shed 4 bases and J 6 bases; nucleotides not matched to a gene: 5. This CDR3 has 14 amino acids. Per the germline V gene, CDR1 is SGHNT and CDR2 is YYREEE (reference sequence). The CDR3 DNA follows: TGTGCCAGCAGCACCACAGGGGGCACTCAGCCCCAGCATTTT. It specifies CASSTTGGTQPQHF.